The clone carrying this T cell receptor (beta chain) came up a few times. The target antigen is unknown. These data come from a study of T-cell reconstitution after alpha-beta-depleted transplantation in children. Preparation of the TCRbeta library used unique molecular identifiers. Each CDR3 protein is one row after TCRdb ran MiXCR on the PCR reads. Of fewer than 400,000 distinct CDR3 sequences listed, around 25% are singletons. Findings of the study overall: For some patients, TCRbeta diversity was high at day 60 because of recipient T cells and thymic progenitors that survived. T-cell numbers and diversity, one year after transplant, stemmed largely from T cells that were newly produced. Roughly two months post-transplant, alpha-beta T cells reportedly originated from several hundred graft clones that had expanded.

The CDR3 totals 14 residues. Germline V lookup: CDR1 DFQATT, CDR2 SNEGSKA (reference sequence). This clonotype originated in a male patient aged 10 to 17 who had a stem cell transplant for acute lymphoblastic leukemia, so the T cells may come from the graft donor. This rearrangement joins TRBV20-1 to TRBJ2-1; 12 bases align to TRBD2. This material consisted of PBMCs, mostly from graft donor cells, taken 180 days after TCRalphabeta/CD19-depleted stem cell transplant. Here the CDR3 reads CKQASGRAMNEQFF. CDR3 bases: TGCAAACAGGCTAGCGGGAGGGCCATGAATGAGCAGTTCTTC.